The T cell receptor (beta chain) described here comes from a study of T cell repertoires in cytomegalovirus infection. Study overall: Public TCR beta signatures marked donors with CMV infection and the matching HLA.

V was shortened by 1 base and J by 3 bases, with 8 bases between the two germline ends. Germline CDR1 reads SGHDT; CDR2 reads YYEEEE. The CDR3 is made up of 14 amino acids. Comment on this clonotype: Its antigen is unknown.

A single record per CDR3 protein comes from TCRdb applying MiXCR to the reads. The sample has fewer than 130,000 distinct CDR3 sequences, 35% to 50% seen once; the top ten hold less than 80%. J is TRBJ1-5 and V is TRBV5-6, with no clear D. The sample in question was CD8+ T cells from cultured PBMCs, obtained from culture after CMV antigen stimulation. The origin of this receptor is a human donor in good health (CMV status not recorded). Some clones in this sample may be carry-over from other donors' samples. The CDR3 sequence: CASSLRSANQPQHF. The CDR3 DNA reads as TGTGCCAGCAGCTTGAGGAGCGCCAATCAGCCCCAGCATTTT.